These 23 T cell receptor beta chains were sequenced from one sample in a study of T cell repertoires in aging, cancer and after chemotherapy. Multiplex touch-down PCR with TRB-A/B primers amplified rearranged V-D-J TRB sequences. TCRdb re-called the multiplex PCR reads with MiXCR, one entry per CDR3 protein. The table lists roughly 12,000 distinct CDR3 sequences, roughly a third of them singletons. Peripheral blood genomic DNA, not sorted cells or RNA, was the template. Sequenced: blood. The receptors derive from a human donor in good health. The donor label of this sample is uncertain.

This clonotype appeared a few times. V usage is TRBV6-5 and J usage is TRBJ1-2; possibly TRBD1 for D (6 bases). The CDR3 length is 16 residues. The germline gives CDR1 MNHEY, CDR2 SVGAGI. Trimming removed 5 bases from V and 8 bases from J, with 24 bases in between. This CDR3 is CASSRFSDRLLRGYTF. In DNA form, the CDR3 reads TGTGCCAGCAGTCGATTCTCTGACAGGTTATTGCGGGGCTACACCTTC.

The rearrangement joins TRBV29-1 to TRBJ1-2; 9 nucleotides agree with TRBD1. The CDR3 is 13 amino acids. V lost 0 bases to trimming and J lost 9 bases; unmatched junction nucleotides: 5. Germline V lookup: CDR1 SQVTM, CDR2 ANQGSEA. Here the CDR3 reads CSVEDQGQGSYTF. The CDR3 bases are TGCAGCGTTGAAGATCAGGGACAGGGAAGCTACACCTTC.

This clonotype has only a few counts. The chain recombines TRBV19 with TRBJ1-5, with D uncertain. The V end lost 5 bases, the J end lost 5 bases, and 19 bases lay between the germline ends. The germline CDR1 and CDR2 sequences are LNHDA and SQIVND (reference sequence). CDR3 size: 16 residues. The CDR3 sequence: CASSFGRAGGDQPQHF. CDR3 sequence (DNA): TGTGCCAGTAGTTTTGGAAGGGCGGGTGGGGATCAGCCCCAGCATTTT.

Points on this clonotype: A read error may explain this, as a much larger clone is one base away. The CDR3 sequence is CASSSEKGEAGPTEQYF. CDR3 sequence (DNA): TGTGCCAGCAGTTCGGAGAAAGGGGAGGCAGGGCCTACTGAGCAGTACTTC. The V gene is TRBV12-3 or TRBV12-4, the J gene TRBJ2-7; possibly TRBD2 for D (6 bases). V was trimmed by 4 bases and J by 7 bases, leaving 26 bases between them. The CDR3 has 17 residues.

V usage is TRBV6-2 or TRBV6-3 and J usage is TRBJ2-4, with D unclear. Germline CDR1 MNHEY, CDR2 SVGEGT. The CDR3 runs 16 residues. V lost 4 bases, J lost 1 base, and 14 bases lay in between. The CDR3 DNA reads as TGTGCCAGCAGTTCAAACCGTGGGTATGCCAAAAACATTCAGTACTTC. Protein product: CASSSNRGYAKNIQYF.

By sample fraction, this clonotype is medium-sized. The J gene is TRBJ2-2, the V gene TRBV29-1, with TRBD2 as a possible D gene (6 bases). Germline values: CDR1 SQVTM, CDR2 ANQGSEA. Trimming cost V 7 bases and J 5 bases, with 14 bases left between them. CDR3 length: 13 amino acids. CDR3 nucleotides: TGCAGCGCTACGGTGGGAGGAACCGGGGAGCTGTTTTTT. This sequence encodes CSATVGGTGELFF.

J is TRBJ1-2 and V is TRBV18; D is unclear. CDR1 KGHSH and CDR2 LQKENI come from the germline V gene. The CDR3 is made up of 15 amino acids. The V and J ends lost 3 bases and 5 bases respectively, with 16 bases between them. The CDR3 loop is CASSPSLGVNYGYTF. In DNA form, the CDR3 reads TGTGCCAGCTCACCCTCGCTCGGGGTTAATTATGGCTACACCTTC.

This clonotype was seen more than once but under ten times. V is TRBV5-6 and J is TRBJ1-5; D call uncertain. Per the germline V gene, CDR1 is SGHDT and CDR2 is YYEEEE. The CDR3 is 15 residues long. V was pared by 0 bases and J by 3 bases, with 10 bases between. The CDR3 region is CASSLGGTTNQPQHF. For the CDR3, the DNA is TGTGCCAGCAGCTTGGGGGGTACTACCAATCAGCCCCAGCATTTT.

The rearrangement joins TRBV5-5 to TRBJ2-7, with 7 bases matching TRBD1. V was clipped by 4 bases and J by 4 bases; unmatched bases: 8. Germline V CDR1 and CDR2: SGHKS, YYEKEE (reference sequence). This CDR3 comprises 14 residues. The CDR3 reads CASSPGGQLYEQYF. CDR3 DNA: TGTGCCAGCAGCCCAGGGGGACAGTTATACGAGCAGTACTTC.

This clonotype appeared a few times. This chain joins TRBV5-1 and TRBJ2-2, with D perhaps TRBD1 (5 bases). CDR3 length equals 13 residues. V was pared by 7 bases and J by 1 base, with 8 bases between. Germline loops: CDR1 SGHRS, CDR2 YFSETQ. The DNA of the CDR3 is TGCGCCAGCGGCAGGGAGAACACCGGGGAGCTGTTTTTT. Encoded protein: CASGRENTGELFF.

This clonotype was observed once. This rearrangement joins TRBV6-5 to TRBJ1-5, with 9 bases that match TRBD1. CDR1 is MNHEY, CDR2 SVGAGI, per germline. V lost 6 bases, J lost 6 bases, and 6 bases stayed unmatched. The CDR3 length is 14 residues. The CDR3 loop is CASSRDRVSQPQHF. The CDR3 coding sequence is TGTGCCAGCAGCCGGGACAGGGTCAGTCAGCCCCAGCATTTT.

The CDR3 bases are TGTGCCAGCACGAGGACTCGTGTCGTCTACGAGCAGTACTTC. Translating it yields CASTRTRVVYEQYF. This rearrangement joins TRBV6-1 to TRBJ2-7, with a possible D match to TRBD2 (5 bases). Germline CDR1 is MNHNS and CDR2 is SASEGT. V gave up 7 bases and J gave up 3 bases, with 16 bases separating them. The CDR3 is 14 amino acids.

V gene TRBV18 combines with J gene TRBJ2-7, with D hard to call. CDR1 is KGHSH, CDR2 LQKENI, per germline. V shed 3 bases and J shed 1 base, with 7 bases lying between them. The length of the CDR3 is 13 residues. Here the CDR3 reads CASSPDLSYEQYF. As DNA, the CDR3 is TGTGCCAGCTCACCCGATCTGTCCTACGAGCAGTACTTC.

The chain combines TRBV6-5 with TRBJ1-5; D not certain. Germline CDR1 reads MNHEY; CDR2 reads SVGAGI. V shed 0 bases and J shed 6 bases, with 6 bases lying between them. This CDR3 spans 13 amino acids. The CDR3 region has the DNA TGTGCCAGCAGTTACTCTCGAGGTCAGCCCCAGCATTTT. It is translated as CASSYSRGQPQHF.

The V gene is TRBV30, the J gene TRBJ2-7, with D uncertain. The CDR3 length is 15 residues. Trimming stripped 0 bases from V and 6 bases from J, with 18 bases between. The germline V gene has CDR1 GTSNPN and CDR2 SVGIG (reference sequence). DNA for the CDR3: TGTGCCTGGAGTGTCACCCTAGAGTGGGGTGGCGAGCAGTACTTC. Its translation: CAWSVTLEWGGEQYF.

This clonotype was observed a few times. The rearrangement uses TRBV27 and TRBJ2-7; 9 bases agree with TRBD2. CDR3 size: 15 residues. Germline values: CDR1 MNHEY, CDR2 SMNVEV (reference sequence). V was clipped by 8 bases and J by 3 bases; unmatched bases: 11. CDR3 region: CASGVTAGGIYEQYF. In DNA form, the CDR3 reads TGTGCCAGCGGGGTAACAGCGGGAGGTATCTACGAGCAGTACTTC.

This chain uses TRBV6-1 with TRBJ2-6; tentatively, D is TRBD1 (6 bases). Germline assignment: CDR1 MNHNS and CDR2 SASEGT. This CDR3 is 14 amino acids long. The V end was cut by 7 bases, the J end by 1 base, with 8 bases between. In nucleotides, the CDR3 is TGTGCCAGCACCACAGGGTCTGGGGCCAACGTCCTGACTTTC. It codes for CASTTGSGANVLTF.

This clonotype was picked up a small number of times. CDR3 in DNA: TGTGCCAGCAGCTTGTCCAGCGGGAGGGCCCTTCAAGAGCAGTACTTC. It translates to CASSLSSGRALQEQYF. The V gene is TRBV5-4, the J gene TRBJ2-7; 10 bases match TRBD2. Germline CDR1 and CDR2: SGHNT and YYREEE (reference sequence). The CDR3 sequence is 16 residues long. V shed 1 base, J shed 7 bases, and the junction held 11 bases outside the gene matches.

The chain has TRBV6-5 and TRBJ2-3, with TRBD2 matching over 10 bases. Germline CDR1 is MNHEY and CDR2 is SVGAGI. After removal of 4 bases from V and 1 base from J, the junction contained 2 bases not matched to a gene. CDR3 length: 15 amino acids. CDR3 nucleotides: TGTGCCAGCAGTTTAGCGGGAGGTCGCACAGATACGCAGTATTTT. Translation gives CASSLAGGRTDTQYF.

In its sample, this clonotype is medium-sized (0.01 to 0.1%). The V call is TRBV30, the J call TRBJ2-6; unclear D gene. Germline CDR1 and CDR2: GTSNPN and SVGIG (reference sequence). Trimming cost V 2 bases and J 0 bases, with 11 bases left between them. The CDR3 runs to 16 residues. In nucleotides, the CDR3 is TGTGCCTGGAGTACCAGGACGGCCTCTGGGGCCAACGTCCTGACTTTC. It encodes CAWSTRTASGANVLTF.

The chain employs TRBV11-3 and TRBJ2-3; either TRBD1 or TRBD2 may supply D (6 bases each). The V gene lost 6 bases and the J gene lost 4 bases, with 14 bases spanning the gap. Germline assignment: CDR1 SGHNT and CDR2 YENEEA. CDR3 length: 14 amino acids. In DNA, the CDR3 is TGTGCCAGCAGGCGGCCGGGGGCAGCAGATACGCAGTATTTT. This codes for CASRRPGAADTQYF.

The V and J genes are TRBV30 and TRBJ1-3; D ambiguous. The length of the CDR3 is 13 residues. The germline gives CDR1 GTSNPN, CDR2 SVGIG (reference sequence). Trimming removed 4 bases from V and 0 bases from J, with 7 bases in between. CDR3 DNA: TGTGCCTGGACAGATGACTCTGGAAACACCATATATTTT. This gives the protein CAWTDDSGNTIYF.

This rearrangement joins TRBV11-3 to TRBJ2-3; 8 nucleotides line up with TRBD2. Trimming removed 2 bases from V and 0 bases from J; junction bases left unmatched: 7. The CDR3 is 17 residues long. Per the germline V gene, CDR1 is SGHNT and CDR2 is YENEEA. CDR3 coding DNA: TGTGCCAGCAGCTTACTCCCGGGGGGGTATAGCACAGATACGCAGTATTTT. Encoded protein: CASSLLPGGYSTDTQYF.